The 15 T cell receptor beta chains reported below all come from one sample, sequenced in a study of blood T cell repertoires in COVID-19. Only in-frame clones appear in the TCRdb table, and some are missing; sequencing was by immunoSEQ multiplex PCR. The sample has 100,000 to 150,000 clones, over 70% seen once; the top ten hold 2.5%. The sample consisted of peripheral blood. The receptor source for this set is a man in his fifties or sixties with active COVID-19.

The J gene is TRBJ2-1, the V gene TRBV6-5; 10 bases are a match to TRBD2. CDR1 is MNHEY and CDR2 is SVGAGI in the germline V gene. V shed 9 bases and J 3 bases; nucleotides not matched to a gene: 8. The CDR3 runs 15 residues. CDR3 residues: CASQRGGFDYNEQFF. The CDR3 bases are TGTGCCAGTCAGCGGGGGGGCTTCGACTACAATGAGCAGTTCTTC.

The V call is TRBV15, the J call TRBJ2-3; D is possibly TRBD1 (5 bases). The V end was cut by 3 bases, the J end by 2 bases, with 6 bases between. This CDR3 spans 13 amino acids. Germline-derived CDR1 and CDR2 are LNHNV and YYDKDF (reference sequence). CDR3 bases: TGTGCCACCAGCAGGGGGCCCACAGATACGCAGTATTTT. This gives the protein CATSRGPTDTQYF.

In DNA form, the CDR3 reads TGTGCCAGCAGCTCATCTAGCGGACAGAAGACCCAGTACTTC. Protein product: CASSSSSGQKTQYF. The rearrangement joins TRBV7-2 to TRBJ2-5; possibly TRBD2 for D (7 bases). The CDR3 covers 14 residues. Trimming stripped 4 bases from V and 6 bases from J, with 15 bases between. CDR1 is SGHTA, CDR2 FQGNSA, per germline. Full variable domain (outside the CDR3, taken from reference TRBV7-2 and TRBJ2-5): GAGVSQSPSNKVTEKGKDVELRCDPISGHTALYWYRQSLGQGLEFLIYFQGNSAPDKSGLPSDRFSAERTGGSVSTLTIQRTQQEDSAVYLCASSSSSGQKTQYFGPGTRLLVL.

This sequence joins TRBV27 and TRBJ1-3; 9 nucleotides align to TRBD1. V lost 7 bases to trimming and J lost 2 bases; unmatched junction nucleotides: 3. Germline lookup yields CDR1 MNHEY and CDR2 SMNVEV (reference sequence). This CDR3 spans 14 amino acids. The CDR3 nucleotides read TGTGCCAGCAAACGGGACAGGGCTGGAAACACCATATATTTT. This codes for CASKRDRAGNTIYF.

V usage is TRBV30 and J usage is TRBJ1-2; 8 bases are shared with TRBD1. The ends lost 1 base at V and 5 bases at J; junction bases unmatched: 0. Germline values: CDR1 GTSNPN, CDR2 SVGIG (reference sequence). This CDR3 has 12 residues. Written as DNA, the CDR3 is TGTGCCTGGAGTGGACAGGGGTATGGCTACACCTTC. This codes for CAWSGQGYGYTF.

The chain joins TRBV4-3 to TRBJ1-5; 7 bases are a match to TRBD1. Germline V gene data show CDR1 as LGHNA and CDR2 as YSLEER. V was pared by 1 base and J by 3 bases, with 6 bases of the junction left unmatched. The CDR3 length is 16 residues. This CDR3 is CASSQARTGHNQPQHF. In DNA form, the CDR3 reads TGCGCCAGCAGCCAAGCTAGGACAGGCCACAATCAGCCCCAGCATTTT.

V usage is TRBV7-2 and J usage is TRBJ1-2, with no clear D. The CDR3 contains 15 residues. V shed 5 bases and J shed 2 bases, with 15 bases lying between them. Germline V gene sequence: CDR1 SGHTA, CDR2 FQGNSA. The CDR3: CASSQKFVENYGYTF. CDR3 in DNA: TGTGCCAGCAGCCAGAAATTTGTGGAGAACTATGGCTACACCTTC.

The chain has TRBV12-5 and TRBJ2-5; D is possibly TRBD2 (6 bases). CDR1 and CDR2 (germline): LGHNT, FRNRAP. V gave up 2 bases and J gave up 9 bases, with 13 bases separating them. This CDR3 contains 13 residues. The CDR3 region is CASGLSLGGAQYF. The CDR3 DNA follows: TGTGCTAGTGGTTTGTCCCTCGGAGGGGCCCAGTACTTC.

CDR3 DNA sequence: TGTGCCAGCAGTTATGAGCTCAATCAGCCCCAGCATTTT. Translating it yields CASSYELNQPQHF. The chain is built from TRBV27 and TRBJ1-5; D gene ambiguous. Trimming took 4 bases from V and 3 from J, leaving 7 bases between them. Germline V lookup: CDR1 MNHEY, CDR2 SMNVEV (reference sequence). The CDR3 runs 13 residues.

This sequence joins TRBV18 and TRBJ2-2; possibly TRBD1 for D (6 bases). The CDR3 is made up of 17 amino acids. Germline V CDR1 and CDR2: KGHSH, LQKENI. Trimming cost V 6 bases and J 0 bases, with 17 bases left between them. The CDR3: CASSPPSWTANTGELFF. Written as DNA, the CDR3 is TGTGCCAGCTCGCCTCCGAGCTGGACAGCGAACACCGGGGAGCTGTTTTTT.

This rearrangement joins TRBV29-1 to TRBJ2-7, with 14 positions matching TRBD2. Germline V CDR1 and CDR2: SQVTM, ANQGSEA. The CDR3 length is 13 residues. With V trimmed by 6 bases and J by 7 bases, 5 bases remained unmatched. The CDR3 sequence is CSVGLAGGGEQYF. The CDR3 DNA sequence: TGCAGCGTAGGACTAGCGGGGGGTGGAGAGCAGTACTTC.

This clone has only a few counts. The chain carries TRBV12-3 or TRBV12-4 and TRBJ1-4; D is possibly TRBD1 (6 bases). This CDR3 is 12 amino acids long. V lost 6 bases and J lost 12, with 14 bases in between. DNA for the CDR3: TGTGCCAGCAGCCCTGGCGGGGGGCAACTGTTTTTT. The encoded protein is CASSPGGGQLFF.

The CDR3, as DNA: TGTGCCAGCAGTGTGGGCGGGGGGATCTACAATGAGCAGTTCTTC. The encoded protein is CASSVGGGIYNEQFF. This rearrangement joins TRBV2 to TRBJ2-1, with 8 bases aligning to TRBD2. From germline, CDR1 is SNHLY and CDR2 FYNNEI. V gave up 4 bases and J gave up 3 bases; unmatched junction bases: 5. There are 15 residues in the CDR3. Supplemented by reference TRBV2 and TRBJ2-1, the full variable domain reads EPEVTQTPSHQVTQMGQEVILRCVPISNHLYFYWYRQILGQKVEFLVSFYNNEISEKSEIFDDQFSVERPDGSNFTLKIRSTKLEDSAMYFCASSVGGGIYNEQFFGPGTRLTVL.

This chain links TRBV18 with TRBJ1-6; 9 bases match TRBD1. Germline V gene sequence: CDR1 KGHSH, CDR2 LQKENI. The V segment lost 0 bases and the J segment 9 bases; nucleotides outside the gene matches: 6. This CDR3 spans 16 amino acids. The CDR3 spells CASSPPGQGGSSPLHF. For the CDR3, the DNA is TGTGCCAGCTCACCACCGGGACAGGGAGGATCTTCACCCCTCCACTTT.

V is TRBV18 and J is TRBJ1-5; 7 nucleotides line up with TRBD1. Unmatched junction bases numbered 10, after V lost 3 bases and J lost 11 bases. This CDR3 has 14 amino acids. CDR1 and CDR2 from the germline V gene are KGHSH and LQKENI. The CDR3 is CASSPRDSVRAQHF. The CDR3 nucleotides are TGTGCCAGCTCACCCCGGGACAGCGTAAGGGCCCAGCATTTT.